The 8 T cell receptor beta chains in this list originate from one sample, sequenced in a study of cytomegalovirus exposure and HLA in healthy donors. The PCR made use of 60 Vbeta and 13 Jbeta primers. Clones were sequenced by immunoSEQ multiplex PCR, and TCRdb holds only the in-frame ones, with some missing. Of about 130,000 clones listed, roughly 70% are singletons. The sample taken for sequencing was PBMCs. The receptor source for this set is a man aged 25 to 40 in good health and CMV-seronegative.

This clone was found a few times. The rearrangement links TRBV5-1 to TRBJ1-1, with TRBD1 matching 10 bases. The germline V gene has CDR1 SGHRS and CDR2 YFSETQ. This CDR3 has 15 amino acids. V was pared by 4 bases and J by 5 bases, with 8 bases of the junction left unmatched. For the CDR3, the DNA is TGCGCCAGCAGCGGACGGGACAGGGGTTATACTGAAGCTTTCTTT. This encodes CASSGRDRGYTEAFF.

V gene TRBV2 combines with J gene TRBJ1-6, with 9 bases lining up with TRBD1. Per germline, CDR1 SNHLY and CDR2 FYNNEI. With 10 bases clipped from V and 6 bases from J, the junction kept 7 bases outside the gene matches. CDR3 length: 14 residues. The CDR3 reads CAKTGQGVNSPLHF. The CDR3 nucleotides are TGTGCCAAGACGGGACAGGGAGTTAATTCACCCCTCCACTTT.

Comment on this clone: At one boundary the junction diverges from the germline segment, which might be a read error. The chain couples TRBV7-9 to TRBJ2-7; unclear D gene. The CDR3 runs 12 residues. Looked up from germline, CDR1 is SEHNR and CDR2 is FQNEAQ (reference sequence). CDR3 DNA sequence: TGTTCCAGCAGCCAAGCCCACTACGAGCAGTACTTC. As protein: CSSSQAHYEQYF.

Only a few counts were recorded for this clone. This chain's CDR3 is CASSLAYGSANYGYTF. The CDR3 nucleotides read TGCGCCAGCAGCTTGGCCTACGGGTCTGCTAACTATGGCTACACCTTC. The rearrangement uses TRBV5-1 and TRBJ1-2; D gene unclear. The CDR3 spans 16 residues. Germline CDR1 SGHRS, CDR2 YFSETQ. V lost 0 bases, J lost 0 bases, and 12 bases lay in between.

This chain links TRBV28 with TRBJ2-1; 8 nucleotides match TRBD1. Germline CDR1 MDHEN, CDR2 SYDVKM. J lost 5 bases, V lost 2 bases, and 8 bases had no gene match. The CDR3 length is 16 residues. The CDR3 is CASSLLGQGFDNEQFF. As DNA, the CDR3 is TGTGCCAGCAGTTTACTCGGACAGGGCTTCGACAATGAGCAGTTCTTC.

The V gene is TRBV27, the J gene TRBJ1-3; D is ambiguous. V gave up 8 bases and J gave up 4 bases, with 12 bases separating them. This CDR3 has 13 amino acids. Germline CDR1 MNHEY, CDR2 SMNVEV (reference sequence). CDR3: CASGLAGGNTIYF. DNA for the CDR3: TGTGCCAGCGGTCTAGCCGGGGGAAACACCATATATTTT.

CDR3 coding DNA: TGTGCCAGTAGTGGAATCCGACAGTTCACTGAAGCTTTCTTT. Translated: CASSGIRQFTEAFF. The rearrangement joins TRBV19 to TRBJ1-1, with D tentatively TRBD1 (5 bases). CDR3 size: 14 residues. Germline CDR1 is LNHDA and CDR2 is SQIVND (reference sequence). The germline V and J ends were trimmed by 5 bases and 4 bases, with 14 bases remaining between them.

The chain has TRBV10-3 and TRBJ1-1; D is uncertain. The length of the CDR3 is 15 residues. V dropped 4 bases and J dropped 3 bases, with 15 bases sitting between them. Germline lookup yields CDR1 ENHRY and CDR2 SYGVKD. The CDR3 DNA sequence: TGTGCCATCAGTGGTGTCAGAGGCGGGGACACTGAAGCTTTCTTT. Amino acid sequence: CAISGVRGGDTEAFF.